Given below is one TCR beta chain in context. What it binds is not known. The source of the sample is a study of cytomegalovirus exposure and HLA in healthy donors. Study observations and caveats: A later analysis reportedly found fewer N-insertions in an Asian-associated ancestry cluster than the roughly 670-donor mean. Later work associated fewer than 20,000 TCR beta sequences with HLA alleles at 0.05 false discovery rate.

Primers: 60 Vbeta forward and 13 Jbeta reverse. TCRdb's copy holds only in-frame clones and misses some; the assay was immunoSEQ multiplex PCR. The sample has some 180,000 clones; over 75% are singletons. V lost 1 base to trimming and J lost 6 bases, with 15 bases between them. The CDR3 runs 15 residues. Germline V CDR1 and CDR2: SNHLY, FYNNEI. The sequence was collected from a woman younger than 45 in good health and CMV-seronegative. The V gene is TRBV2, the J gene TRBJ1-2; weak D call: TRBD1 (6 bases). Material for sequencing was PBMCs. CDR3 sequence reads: CASSEGAGRGHGYTF. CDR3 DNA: TGTGCCAGCAGTGAAGGCGCGGGCAGGGGCCATGGCTACACCTTC.